This passage covers 20 T cell receptor beta chains from one sample sequenced in a study of T cell clones after liver transplantation (dated by TCRdb to the late 2010s). The library was generated by the immunoSEQ multiplex PCR assay. TCRdb retrieved this table from immuneACCESS and kept in-frame rearrangements only. Not all clones are present; in checked studies, unresolved V genes account for under half, and no reason is known for the remainder. The sample profile shows 68,000 or so clones; 85% to 95% of them were found once. 0.98% of the sample lies in the top ten. The input for sequencing was CD4+ T cells from blood, taken less than 27 months after liver transplant. These receptors originate from a human patient who received a liver transplant. Following a transplant, some T cells may be graft donor cells, not patient cells.

This chain links TRBV14 with TRBJ2-1; D is undetermined. The CDR3 is made up of 11 amino acids. V lost 0 bases to trimming and J lost 8 bases, with 2 bases between them. CDR1 SGHDN and CDR2 FVKESK come from the germline V gene. The CDR3 region is CASSQDYEQFF. DNA of the CDR3: TGTGCCAGCAGCCAAGACTATGAGCAGTTCTTC.

V gene TRBV7-6 combines with J gene TRBJ1-5, with D possibly TRBD1 on 5 matching bases. Germline V CDR1 and CDR2: SGHVS, FNYEAQ. The CDR3 extends over 14 amino acids. Trimming stripped 1 base from V and 6 bases from J, with 10 bases between. CDR3 nucleotide sequence: TGTGCCAGCAGCTTAGACGAGGGGACTCAGCCCCAGCATTTT. This sequence encodes CASSLDEGTQPQHF.

This chain joins TRBV10-2 and TRBJ2-7, with a weak D call TRBD2 (5 bases). CDR3 length: 15 amino acids. CDR1 WSHSY and CDR2 SAAADI come from the germline V gene. Trimming pared 6 bases from V and 1 base from J, leaving 16 bases between. The chain's CDR3 is CASRRNGLASYEQYF. CDR3 sequence (DNA): TGCGCCAGCAGACGCAACGGACTGGCATCCTACGAGCAGTACTTC.

The chain is built from TRBV5-1 and TRBJ2-3, with 7 bases matching TRBD2. The J segment lost 4 bases and the V segment lost 4 bases, leaving 9 bases of the junction unmatched. The CDR3 has 15 residues. In germline, CDR1 is SGHRS, CDR2 YFSETQ. CDR3 amino acids: CASSRGLVVPDTQYF. The CDR3 DNA follows: TGCGCCAGCAGCCGTGGACTAGTCGTTCCAGATACGCAGTATTTT.

V gene TRBV28 combines with J gene TRBJ1-5; TRBD1 aligns across 10 bases. The V gene end was trimmed by 4 bases and the J gene end by 4 bases; junction bases not matched to a gene: 22. The CDR3 loop spans 21 amino acids. Germline CDR1 and CDR2: MDHEN and SYDVKM. CDR3 amino acids: CASSSTNRDRGPAWANQPQHF. DNA for the CDR3: TGTGCCAGCAGTTCTACAAACCGGGACAGGGGACCCGCCTGGGCTAATCAGCCCCAGCATTTT.

Here the CDR3 DNA reads TGCGCCACCTCCCCGGCGGGAGGCGGGAACGAGCAGTACTTC. Residues: CATSPAGGGNEQYF. The V gene is TRBV10-2, the J gene TRBJ2-7; 8 bases map to TRBD2. V shed 10 bases, J shed 5 bases, and the junction held 13 bases outside the gene matches. The CDR3 has 14 amino acids. CDR1 is WSHSY, CDR2 SAAADI, per germline.

The chain couples TRBV28 to TRBJ2-7; 9 nucleotides match TRBD1. The CDR3 totals 15 residues. CDR1 is MDHEN and CDR2 is SYDVKM in the germline V gene. V lost 6 bases, J lost 5 bases, and 11 bases stayed unmatched. Here the CDR3 reads CASRQTGQGYHEQYF. The CDR3 DNA is TGTGCCAGCAGGCAAACGGGACAGGGCTACCACGAGCAGTACTTC.

V is TRBV2 and J is TRBJ1-2, with D unresolved. CDR3 length equals 13 residues. V lost 8 bases and J 8 bases, leaving 18 bases between the germline ends. Germline V gene sequence: CDR1 SNHLY, CDR2 FYNNEI. The DNA of the CDR3 is TGTGCCAGCTCCGGAACGTCCGCGGTGGGCTACACCTTC. Translation gives CASSGTSAVGYTF.

This sequence joins TRBV5-4 and TRBJ2-3; D gene uncertain. V was shortened by 7 bases and J by 2 bases, with 11 bases between the two germline ends. CDR1 SGHNT and CDR2 YYREEE come from the germline V gene (reference sequence). This CDR3 is built from 13 residues. The CDR3 reads CASGDSSTDTQYF. CDR3 nucleotide sequence: TGTGCCAGCGGCGACTCCTCCACAGATACGCAGTATTTT.

CDR3 sequence reads: CASSQVGYTETQYF. In DNA form, the CDR3 reads TGTGCCAGCAGCCAAGTGGGGTATACTGAGACCCAGTACTTC. The chain joins TRBV4-2 to TRBJ2-5; no clear D. The CDR3 sequence is 14 residues long. From germline, CDR1 is LGHNA and CDR2 YNFKEQ. V was cut by 1 base and J by 5 bases, with 11 bases left in between.

V and J are TRBV30 and TRBJ1-5; D uncertain. V lost 3 bases to trimming and J lost 0 bases, with 18 bases between them. The CDR3 extends over 17 amino acids. CDR1 is GTSNPN, CDR2 SVGIG, per germline (reference sequence). This chain's CDR3 is CAWSIKVGIYSNQPQHF. CDR3 sequence (DNA): TGTGCCTGGAGCATAAAAGTGGGGATTTATAGCAATCAGCCCCAGCATTTT.

The gene calls are TRBV4-2 and TRBJ1-1; the match to TRBD1 covers 7 bases. From germline, CDR1 is LGHNA and CDR2 YNFKEQ. Losses at the gene ends were 0 bases for V and 0 bases for J; bases not matched to a gene: 1. This CDR3 is 15 amino acids long. CDR3: CASSQDDRVNTEAFF. CDR3 bases: TGTGCCAGCAGCCAAGATGACAGGGTGAACACTGAAGCTTTCTTT.

The rearrangement joins TRBV5-1 to TRBJ1-1, with a tentative D call TRBD1 (5 bases). The germline V and J ends were trimmed by 3 bases and 1 base, with 16 bases remaining between them. This CDR3 is built from 16 residues. Germline loops: CDR1 SGHRS, CDR2 YFSETQ. CDR3 in amino acids: CASSSAIRRANTEAFF. The CDR3 DNA follows: TGCGCCAGCAGCTCGGCCATCCGCAGGGCGAACACTGAAGCTTTCTTT. Full variable domain (missing parts from reference TRBV5-1 and TRBJ1-1): KAGVTQTPRYLIKTRGQQVTLSCSPISGHRSVSWYQQTPGQGLQFLFEYFSETQRNKGNFPGRFSGRQFSNSRSEMNVSTLELGDSALYLCASSSAIRRANTEAFFGQGTRLTVV.

This chain joins TRBV5-1 and TRBJ2-2, with D possibly matching TRBD2 (5 bases). The V end lost 1 base, the J end lost 6 bases, and 13 bases lay between the germline ends. CDR1 is SGHRS, CDR2 YFSETQ, per germline. The CDR3 consists of 15 residues. The CDR3 DNA is TGCGCCAGCAGCTTGAGGACTGGAGGCGCCGGGGAGCTGTTTTTT. Protein product: CASSLRTGGAGELFF.

The V call is TRBV5-1, the J call TRBJ1-2, with 7 bases lining up with TRBD1. The V gene end was trimmed by 0 bases and the J gene end by 8 bases; junction bases not matched to a gene: 4. The CDR3 is 13 residues long. CDR1 SGHRS and CDR2 YFSETQ come from the germline V gene. The CDR3 DNA is TGCGCCAGCAGCTTGGAGGGGGCACAGGGCTACACCTTC. Translated, it gives CASSLEGAQGYTF.

The chain has TRBV7-8 and TRBJ2-1; D possibly uses TRBD1 or TRBD2 (7 bases each). The V end lost 4 bases, the J end lost 4 bases, and 23 bases lay between the germline ends. The CDR3 is 18 amino acids. CDR1 and CDR2 (germline): SGHVS, FQNEAQ. This CDR3 reads CASSSTLSTGRVYNEQFF. The CDR3 region has the DNA TGTGCCAGCAGCTCGACACTCTCGACAGGGAGGGTTTACAATGAGCAGTTCTTC.

This chain's CDR3 is CASSSHTGGGQPQHF. The CDR3 region has the DNA TGTGCCAGCAGCTCCCACACGGGGGGGGGTCAGCCCCAGCATTTT. The chain couples TRBV7-2 to TRBJ1-5; D is perhaps TRBD1 (5 bases). The germline gives CDR1 SGHTA, CDR2 FQGNSA. This CDR3 contains 15 residues. Trimming cost V 4 bases and J 6 bases, with 16 bases left between them. The full variable domain, in which reference TRBV7-2 and TRBJ1-5 provide the parts outside the CDR3, is GAGVSQSPSNKVTEKGKDVELRCDPISGHTALYWYRQSLGQGLEFLIYFQGNSAPDKSGLPSDRFSAERTGGSVSTLTIQRTQQEDSAVYLCASSSHTGGGQPQHFGDGTRLSIL.

The chain is built from TRBV5-4 and TRBJ2-7, with 13 bases identical to TRBD2. Trimming removed 0 bases from V and 7 bases from J; junction bases left unmatched: 10. The CDR3 has 17 residues. Germline CDR1 is SGHNT and CDR2 is YYREEE (reference sequence). In nucleotides, the CDR3 is TGTGCCAGCAGCTTGGGGGCGGGACTAGCGGGGAGCTATGAGCAGTACTTC. It specifies CASSLGAGLAGSYEQYF.

The chain employs TRBV5-1 and TRBJ2-3; D might be TRBD1 (5 bases). Looked up from germline, CDR1 is SGHRS and CDR2 is YFSETQ. The CDR3 consists of 14 residues. Trimming shortened V by 0 bases and J by 0 bases, and 5 bases separated the two germline ends. DNA of the CDR3: TGCGCCAGCAGCTTGGACAGGAGCACAGATACGCAGTATTTT. Translating it yields CASSLDRSTDTQYF.

The rearrangement links TRBV28 to TRBJ1-2, with 7 bases aligning to TRBD1. This CDR3 spans 14 amino acids. Germline lookup yields CDR1 MDHEN and CDR2 SYDVKM. Germline trimming cut 7 bases from V and 0 bases from J; bases unmatched to any gene: 5. The CDR3 protein is CASISGGSNYGYTF. DNA for the CDR3: TGTGCCAGCATTTCAGGGGGATCTAACTATGGCTACACCTTC.